Shown below are 14 T cell receptor beta chains from a single sample sequenced in a study of blood T cell repertoires in COVID-19. The data were produced by immunoSEQ multiplex PCR, yet TCRdb's version contains in-frame clones alone and is incomplete. The table includes over 250,000 clones, roughly 91% detected once. Sequenced material: PBMCs or T cells enriched from blood (not recorded which). The receptor source for this set is a woman aged 55-75 years in a cohort exposed to, infected with or recovered from COVID-19 (not recorded which).

This chain uses TRBV6-5 with TRBJ2-7, with D possibly matching TRBD2 (6 bases). Germline assignment: CDR1 MNHEY and CDR2 SVGAGI. V dropped 7 bases and J dropped 6 bases, with 19 bases sitting between them. The CDR3 is 14 residues long. The CDR3 DNA reads as TGTGCCAGCAACCCGCGGTTGGAGGGCTCCGAGCAGTACTTC. This gives the protein CASNPRLEGSEQYF.

The chain recombines TRBV30 with TRBJ1-3; 7 positions agree with TRBD1. The CDR3 runs 15 residues. J gave up 3 bases and V 4 bases, and 9 bases lay outside the gene matches. Per germline, CDR1 GTSNPN and CDR2 SVGIG (reference sequence). CDR3 loop: CAWTADRDGGNTIYF. The CDR3 region has the DNA TGTGCCTGGACCGCAGACAGGGATGGTGGAAACACCATATATTTT. Full variable domain (outside the CDR3, taken from reference TRBV30 and TRBJ1-3): SQTIHQWPATLVQPVGSPLSLECTVEGTSNPNLYWYRQAAGRGLQLLFYSVGIGQISSEVPQNLSASRPQDRQFILSSKKLLLSDSGFYLCAWTADRDGGNTIYFGEGSWLTVV.

The chain recombines TRBV11-3 with TRBJ2-1; 8 bases fit TRBD2. V dropped 2 bases and J dropped 15; count of bases not matched to a gene: 9. The CDR3 runs 13 residues. CDR1 is SGHNT and CDR2 is YENEEA in the germline V gene. CDR3 sequence reads: CASSLWAREGLFF. CDR3 DNA sequence: TGTGCCAGCAGCTTATGGGCCCGGGAGGGCCTGTTCTTC.

The chain links TRBV19 to TRBJ1-1; tentative D call: TRBD1 (6 bases). The V gene's germline CDR1 is LNHDA and CDR2 SQIVND (reference sequence). V shed 7 bases and J shed 10 bases, with 16 bases lying between them. This CDR3 is 12 amino acids long. CDR3 in amino acids: CASNQDSQRAFF. CDR3 nucleotides: TGTGCCAGTAACCAGGACAGTCAACGAGCTTTCTTT.

This sequence joins TRBV7-2 and TRBJ2-7, with D possibly TRBD1 on 6 matching bases. CDR3 length equals 15 residues. CDR1 and CDR2 (germline): SGHTA, FQGNSA. V was shortened by 1 base and J by 2 bases, with 12 bases between the two germline ends. In DNA, the CDR3 is TGTGCCAGCAGCTTAGTGCAGGGGCTCACCTACGAGCAGTACTTC. Protein: CASSLVQGLTYEQYF.

This rearrangement joins TRBV12-3 or TRBV12-4 to TRBJ2-3; D is unclear. The V end was cut by 1 base, the J end by 4 bases, with 6 bases between. This CDR3 is built from 13 residues. CDR3 in amino acids: CASSLDRPDTQYF. The CDR3 DNA reads as TGTGCCAGCAGTTTAGACAGACCAGATACGCAGTATTTT.

This chain links TRBV2 with TRBJ1-6; 7 bases map to TRBD1. Germline lookup yields CDR1 SNHLY and CDR2 FYNNEI. The CDR3 sequence is 13 residues long. Trimming at V came to 7 bases and at J to 13 bases, leaving 10 bases not matched to a gene. The CDR3 bases are TGTGCCAGCAAAGACAGGGTTAGCAGTCCCCTCCACTTT. Translation: CASKDRVSSPLHF. The full variable domain, completed using reference TRBV2 and TRBJ1-6, is EPEVTQTPSHQVTQMGQEVILRCVPISNHLYFYWYRQILGQKVEFLVSFYNNEISEKSEIFDDQFSVERPDGSNFTLKIRSTKLEDSAMYFCASKDRVSSPLHFGNGTRLTVT.

V gene TRBV18 combines with J gene TRBJ2-4; 7 bases are a match to TRBD1. The CDR3 runs 13 residues. The germline CDR1 and CDR2 sequences are KGHSH and LQKENI. J was trimmed by 6 bases and V by 11 bases; bases with no gene match: 10. CDR3 nucleotides: TGTGCCGTAGAGGGGGCAGGGAGAAACATTCAGTACTTC. Amino acid sequence: CAVEGAGRNIQYF.

The chain recombines TRBV30 with TRBJ1-2, with TRBD1 matching 9 bases. The V gene end was trimmed by 6 bases and the J gene end by 7 bases; junction bases not matched to a gene: 9. Germline lookup yields CDR1 GTSNPN and CDR2 SVGIG (reference sequence). The CDR3 length is 13 residues. CDR3 nucleotides: TGTGCCTGTAACGTACAGGGGGCAGGTGGCTACACCTTC. This sequence encodes CACNVQGAGGYTF.

This chain links TRBV4-1 with TRBJ2-1; 9 bases are shared with TRBD2. This CDR3 comprises 17 residues. Trimming at V came to 1 base and at J to 7 bases, leaving 11 bases not matched to a gene. Germline CDR1 is MGHRA and CDR2 is YSYEKL. CDR3 nucleotide sequence: TGCGCCAGCAGCCAAGGCGAACTAGCGGGCTTAGGGAATGAGCAGTTCTTC. It codes for CASSQGELAGLGNEQFF.

This clone has just one count. The chain joins TRBV11-2 to TRBJ1-3; D ambiguous. The V gene lost 5 bases and the J gene lost 0 bases, with 8 bases spanning the gap. Germline values: CDR1 SGHAT, CDR2 FQNNGV. The CDR3 is 14 residues long. The CDR3 protein is CASSGRFSGNTIYF. CDR3 DNA: TGTGCCAGCAGCGGCCGTTTCTCTGGAAACACCATATATTTT.

The V gene is TRBV7-2, the J gene TRBJ1-4, with D perhaps TRBD1 (5 bases). This CDR3 is 14 amino acids long. The V end lost 5 bases, the J end lost 8 bases, and 15 bases lay between the germline ends. Germline CDR1 SGHTA, CDR2 FQGNSA. The chain's CDR3 is CASSKTAAREKLFF. In nucleotides, the CDR3 is TGTGCCAGCAGCAAGACAGCCGCGAGGGAAAAACTGTTTTTT.

The chain employs TRBV10-3 and TRBJ2-7, with 7 bases fitting TRBD2. CDR1 and CDR2 from the germline V gene are ENHRY and SYGVKD. The V segment lost 0 bases and the J segment 3 bases; nucleotides outside the gene matches: 8. The CDR3 spans 16 residues. CDR3 loop: CAISESHFASGYEQYF. For the CDR3, the DNA is TGTGCCATCAGTGAGTCCCATTTTGCTAGCGGCTACGAGCAGTACTTC.

The sample holds one count of this clone. The chain has TRBV25-1 and TRBJ1-2; 7 positions match TRBD1. The germline V gene has CDR1 MGHDK and CDR2 SYGVNS. The CDR3 sequence is 13 residues long. V was pared by 6 bases and J by 1 base, with 2 bases of the junction left unmatched. CDR3 bases: TGTGCCAGCAGCACAGGGGTTAACTATGGCTACACCTTC. Its protein product is CASSTGVNYGYTF.